The rows below give T cell receptor beta chains drawn from one sample of a study of CD8 T cells in ankylosing spondylitis. MiXCR, applied by TCRdb to the 5' RACE reads, yields one record per CDR3 protein. The data show about 35,000 distinct CDR3 sequences, 3% seen once. The sequencing input was blood, either unsorted or a sorted T cell fraction (not recorded which). Receptors originate from a male donor with ankylosing spondylitis or in good health (not recorded which). The CDR3 runs from the conserved cysteine through the conserved F or W. Fields, in order: V gene, J gene, clone size, D gene, CDR3 DNA, CDR3 protein. A D gene is named only where the DNA matches it firmly. The listing skips clone size in some rows; elsewhere it reads once, few, many or a size class.

V gene: TRBV9
J gene: TRBJ2-3
clone size: few
D gene: TRBD2
CDR3 DNA: TGTGCCAGCAGCGTTAGCGGGACGGGGCGTACAGATACGCAGTATTTT
CDR3 protein: CASSVSGTGRTDTQYF

V gene: TRBV9
J gene: TRBJ2-3
clone size: few
D gene: .
CDR3 DNA: TGTGCCAGCAGCGTAGGTGGTAGCGGAAGTCCGCAGTATTTT
CDR3 protein: CASSVGGSGSPQYF

V gene: TRBV9
J gene: TRBJ2-2
clone size: many
D gene: .
CDR3 DNA: TGTGCCAGCAGCGTAGAGGGGGGGACGAACACCGGGGAGCTGTTTTTT
CDR3 protein: CASSVEGGTNTGELFF

V gene: TRBV9
J gene: TRBJ1-3
clone size: many
D gene: .
CDR3 DNA: TGTGCCAGCAGCTCACAAGCGGGCGGCGCCTCTGGAAACACCATATATTTT
CDR3 protein: CASSSQAGGASGNTIYF

V gene: TRBV9
J gene: TRBJ1-5
clone size: many
D gene: .
CDR3 DNA: TGTGCCAGCAGCGCGGATAGCAATCAGCCCCAGCATTTT
CDR3 protein: CASSADSNQPQHF

V gene: TRBV9
J gene: TRBJ1-1
clone size: many
D gene: TRBD1
CDR3 DNA: TGTGCCAGCAGCCCCCTGACAGGGGGCGCGGGCACTGAAGCTTTCTTT
CDR3 protein: CASSPLTGGAGTEAFF

V gene: TRBV9
J gene: TRBJ2-5
clone size: many
D gene: TRBD1
CDR3 DNA: TGTGCCAGCAGCGTGGGACAGGGAACCCAAGAGACCCAGTACTTC
CDR3 protein: CASSVGQGTQETQYF

V gene: TRBV9
J gene: TRBJ2-5
clone size: many
D gene: .
CDR3 DNA: TGTGCCAGCAGCGTCTGGGGAGGGGGAGTACAAGAGACCCAGTACTTC
CDR3 protein: CASSVWGGGVQETQYF

V gene: TRBV9
J gene: TRBJ2-5
clone size: many
D gene: .
CDR3 DNA: TGTGCCAGCAGCGACCCCCACAAGGGAGGTTGGGAGACCCAGTACTTC
CDR3 protein: CASSDPHKGGWETQYF

V gene: TRBV9
J gene: TRBJ1-1
clone size: many
D gene: .
CDR3 DNA: TGTGCCAGCAGCGTAGGTCCCAGAGCAGGAACTGGGAACACTGAAGCTTTCTTT
CDR3 protein: CASSVGPRAGTGNTEAFF

V gene: TRBV9
J gene: TRBJ2-3
clone size: many
D gene: .
CDR3 DNA: TGTGCCAGCGGCCGGGACCGAGGCACAGATACGCAGTATTTT
CDR3 protein: CASGRDRGTDTQYF

V gene: TRBV9
J gene: TRBJ2-5
clone size: many
D gene: .
CDR3 DNA: TGTGCCAGCAGCGTAGACAGGGCAGAGACCCAGTACTTC
CDR3 protein: CASSVDRAETQYF

V gene: TRBV9
J gene: TRBJ2-1
clone size: .
D gene: .
CDR3 DNA: TGTGCCAGCAGCGTAGGTACTAGTTTACCTGAGCAGTTCTTC
CDR3 protein: CASSVGTSLPEQFF

V gene: TRBV9
J gene: TRBJ2-3
clone size: .
D gene: .
CDR3 DNA: TGTGCCAGCAGCGTAGCTTGGAGTCTCACGACGCAGTATTTT
CDR3 protein: CASSVAWSLTTQYF

V gene: TRBV9
J gene: TRBJ2-2
clone size: many
D gene: .
CDR3 DNA: TGTGCCAGCAGCGTCCTCGTGGCCGGGGAGCTGTTTTTT
CDR3 protein: CASSVLVAGELFF

V gene: TRBV9
J gene: TRBJ2-1
clone size: many
D gene: TRBD2
CDR3 DNA: TGTGCCAGCAGCGTAGGGTCTAGCGGGTGGTACAATGAGCAGTTCTTC
CDR3 protein: CASSVGSSGWYNEQFF

V gene: TRBV9
J gene: TRBJ1-1
clone size: many
D gene: .
CDR3 DNA: TGTGCCAGCAGCGTAGACCCCCCAGGGGTCATGAACACTGAAGCTTTCTTT
CDR3 protein: CASSVDPPGVMNTEAFF

V gene: TRBV9
J gene: TRBJ1-1
clone size: many
D gene: .
CDR3 DNA: TGTGCCAGCAGCGGGACGGCGAACACTGAAGCTTTCTTT
CDR3 protein: CASSGTANTEAFF

V gene: TRBV9
J gene: TRBJ2-3
clone size: many
D gene: .
CDR3 DNA: TGTGCCAGCAGCGCCGGTTGGGGGAGCCTCCCAGATACGCAGTATTTT
CDR3 protein: CASSAGWGSLPDTQYF

V gene: TRBV21-1
J gene: TRBJ1-2
clone size: many
D gene: .
CDR3 DNA: TGTGCCAGCAGCAAAGGCGGACAGGGGGCCGTCTATGGCTACACCTTC
CDR3 protein: CASSKGGQGAVYGYTF

V gene: TRBV9
J gene: TRBJ2-2
clone size: many
D gene: TRBD1
CDR3 DNA: TGTGCCAGCAGCGTAGGGACAGGGGATCACCGGGAGCTGTTTTTT
CDR3 protein: CASSVGTGDHRELFF

V gene: TRBV9
J gene: TRBJ2-1
clone size: .
D gene: .
CDR3 DNA: TGTGCCAGCAGCGTCAGTGGGGGGGCCCACAATGAGCAGTTCTTC
CDR3 protein: CASSVSGGAHNEQFF

V gene: TRBV9
J gene: TRBJ2-1
clone size: many
D gene: TRBD2
CDR3 DNA: TGTGCCAGCAGCGTAGCTGGTCTAGCGGGCGTCAATGAGCAGTTCTTC
CDR3 protein: CASSVAGLAGVNEQFF

V gene: TRBV9
J gene: TRBJ2-1
clone size: many
D gene: .
CDR3 DNA: TGTGCCAGCAGCGTAGAACCAGCGGTATACAATGAGCAGTTCTTC
CDR3 protein: CASSVEPAVYNEQFF

V gene: TRBV9
J gene: TRBJ1-4
clone size: many
D gene: TRBD1
CDR3 DNA: TGTGCCAGCAGCGAATGGGACAGGGACGAAAAACTGTTTTTT
CDR3 protein: CASSEWDRDEKLFF

V gene: TRBV9
J gene: TRBJ2-1
clone size: many
D gene: TRBD2
CDR3 DNA: TGTGCCAGCAGCGTAGATGGTAGCACCCAGCGGGGGCAGTTCTTC
CDR3 protein: CASSVDGSTQRGQFF

V gene: TRBV9
J gene: TRBJ2-3
clone size: many
D gene: TRBD2
CDR3 DNA: TGTGCCAGCAGCGTAGCTAGCGGGGGAATCACAGATACGCAGTATTTT
CDR3 protein: CASSVASGGITDTQYF

V gene: TRBV9
J gene: TRBJ2-5
clone size: many
D gene: TRBD2
CDR3 DNA: TGTGCCAGCAGCGGGGGGACTAGCTATGAGACCCAGTACTTC
CDR3 protein: CASSGGTSYETQYF

V gene: TRBV9
J gene: TRBJ2-1
clone size: many
D gene: .
CDR3 DNA: TGTGCCAGCAGCCCCAAGGTTGGGGAGTACAATGAGCAGTTCTTC
CDR3 protein: CASSPKVGEYNEQFF

V gene: TRBV9
J gene: TRBJ2-1
clone size: many
D gene: TRBD1
CDR3 DNA: TGTGCCAGCAGCGTGAGGGGACAGGGGGCTAATGAGCAGTTCTTC
CDR3 protein: CASSVRGQGANEQFF

V gene: TRBV9
J gene: TRBJ1-1
clone size: many
D gene: .
CDR3 DNA: TGTGCCAGCAGCCCCCGGGGGGTCGCGAACACTGAAGCTTTCTTT
CDR3 protein: CASSPRGVANTEAFF

V gene: TRBV9
J gene: TRBJ1-2
clone size: many
D gene: TRBD1
CDR3 DNA: TGTGCCAGCAGCTCTTGGACAGGATATGGCTACACCTTC
CDR3 protein: CASSSWTGYGYTF

V gene: TRBV9
J gene: TRBJ1-2
clone size: many
D gene: TRBD1
CDR3 DNA: TGTGCCAGCAGCGCTTGGGACAGGGCTTTGGATGGCTACACCTTC
CDR3 protein: CASSAWDRALDGYTF

V gene: TRBV9
J gene: TRBJ2-5
clone size: medium-sized
D gene: TRBD2
CDR3 DNA: TGTGCCAGCAGCGTAGGTTGGGGGGGGCAAGAGACCCAGTACTTC
CDR3 protein: CASSVGWGGQETQYF

V gene: TRBV9
J gene: TRBJ1-4
clone size: .
D gene: TRBD1
CDR3 DNA: TGTGCCAGCAGCGTGTTAGGGGACAGGTCCGAAAAACTGTTTTTT
CDR3 protein: CASSVLGDRSEKLFF

V gene: TRBV9
J gene: TRBJ1-1
clone size: many
D gene: TRBD1
CDR3 DNA: TGTGCCAGCAGCCTTAGACAGGGGAACACTGAAGCTTTCTTT
CDR3 protein: CASSLRQGNTEAFF

V gene: TRBV5-1
J gene: TRBJ2-3
clone size: many
D gene: TRBD2
CDR3 DNA: TGCGCCAGCAGCTGGGAACTAGCGGGGGGGGCAGATACGCAGTATTTT
CDR3 protein: CASSWELAGGADTQYF

V gene: TRBV9
J gene: TRBJ2-1
clone size: many
D gene: .
CDR3 DNA: TGTGCCAGCAGCGTAGGTAGTCCTGGTGAGCAGTTCTTC
CDR3 protein: CASSVGSPGEQFF

V gene: TRBV9
J gene: TRBJ2-2
clone size: many
D gene: .
CDR3 DNA: TGTGCCAGCAGCTTTGCGACAAAGGGGACCGGGGAGCTGTTTTTT
CDR3 protein: CASSFATKGTGELFF

V gene: TRBV9
J gene: TRBJ2-3
clone size: many
D gene: .
CDR3 DNA: TGTGCCAGCAGCGAAGGGGATACTAGCACAGATACGCAGTATTTT
CDR3 protein: CASSEGDTSTDTQYF

V gene: TRBV9
J gene: TRBJ2-1
clone size: many
D gene: .
CDR3 DNA: TGTGCCAGCAGCTCTCATGGGGGTGAGCAGTTCTTC
CDR3 protein: CASSSHGGEQFF